Each of the 21 T cell receptor beta chains below was sequenced from the same sample in a study of PD-1 blockade in classical Hodgkin lymphoma. Brentuximab vedotin exposure varied among the patients, all of whom had relapsed after autologous stem cell transplantation. The repertoire was sequenced with immunoSEQ multiplex PCR; TCRdb's copy has only in-frame clones and lacks some. Of approximately 160,000 clones listed, around 73% are singletons. The material sequenced was peripheral blood mononuclear cells (PBMCs), taken before the second cycle of nivolumab. These receptors were collected from a human donor with classical Hodgkin lymphoma.

The V call is TRBV28, the J call TRBJ2-1; tentatively, D is TRBD1 or TRBD2 (5 bases each). CDR1 is MDHEN and CDR2 is SYDVKM in the germline V gene. V gave up 8 bases and J gave up 2 bases, with 16 bases separating them. This CDR3 is built from 15 residues. This chain's CDR3 is CASSPSGHTYNEQFF. In nucleotides, the CDR3 is TGTGCCAGCTCTCCGTCGGGGCATACCTACAATGAGCAGTTCTTC.

There are a few counts of this clone. The chain uses TRBV2 and TRBJ1-3, with D uncertain. Trimming removed 4 bases at V and 0 bases at J, with 7 bases between. Germline V gene sequence: CDR1 SNHLY, CDR2 FYNNEI. The CDR3 consists of 14 residues. The CDR3 sequence: CASSGQISGNTIYF. The CDR3 nucleotides are TGTGCCAGCAGTGGACAAATCTCTGGAAACACCATATATTTT.

DNA for the CDR3: TGTGCCTGGAGTGTAAGGGTTGGAAACACCATATATTTT. It translates to CAWSVRVGNTIYF. The V call is TRBV30, the J call TRBJ1-3; D is uncertain. Germline CDR1 is GTSNPN and CDR2 is SVGIG (reference sequence). V was trimmed by 0 bases and J by 3 bases, leaving 6 bases between them. The CDR3 spans 13 residues.

The chain carries TRBV6-5 and TRBJ1-1; D not resolved. The CDR3 loop spans 15 amino acids. The germline gives CDR1 MNHEY, CDR2 SVGAGI. The ends were cut back, 3 bases at V and 1 base at J, with 12 bases in the middle. CDR3: CASSYIPAGNTEAFF. The CDR3 DNA reads TGTGCCAGCAGTTATATACCGGCGGGGAACACTGAAGCTTTCTTT.

This clone has only a few counts. The rearrangement links TRBV29-1 to TRBJ2-1, with TRBD1 matching 7 bases. Trimming cost V 5 bases and J 3 bases; bases outside gene matches: 4. Germline loops: CDR1 SQVTM, CDR2 ANQGSEA. The CDR3 has 13 residues. CDR3 coding DNA: TGCAGCGTTAATAGGGACAGCTACAATGAGCAGTTCTTC. It codes for CSVNRDSYNEQFF.

V usage is TRBV7-2 and J usage is TRBJ1-5; the D gene is possibly TRBD1 (6 bases). Germline CDR1 SGHTA, CDR2 FQGNSA. CDR3 length: 17 amino acids. Trimming cost V 4 bases and J 1 base, with 17 bases left between them. As DNA, the CDR3 is TGTGCCAGCAGCTCTCCATTCGGGGGCGCCAGCAATCAGCCCCAGCATTTT. It is translated as CASSSPFGGASNQPQHF.

This clone has just one count. The chain links TRBV4-2 to TRBJ2-2; TRBD2 agrees at 9 bases. J was trimmed by 0 bases and V by 1 base; bases with no gene match: 12. From germline, CDR1 is LGHNA and CDR2 YNFKEQ. CDR3 length: 20 amino acids. The CDR3 bases are TGTGCCAGCAGCCAAGCACAGCGCCTAGCGGGGAGCGCGAACACCGGGGAGCTGTTTTTT. Protein product: CASSQAQRLAGSANTGELFF.

This clone was seen ten or more times. J is TRBJ1-4 and V is TRBV28; D call uncertain. The CDR3 contains 14 residues. Trimming pared 3 bases from V and 0 bases from J, leaving 5 bases between. Germline CDR1 MDHEN, CDR2 SYDVKM. The CDR3 sequence: CASSFPATNEKLFF. CDR3 sequence (DNA): TGTGCCAGCAGTTTCCCTGCAACTAATGAAAAACTGTTTTTT.

The chain uses TRBV5-4 and TRBJ2-7, with 10 bases that match TRBD2. Germline CDR1 reads SGHNT; CDR2 reads YYREEE (reference sequence). The junction had 6 bases not matched to a gene; V was cut back by 2 bases and J by 7 bases. The CDR3 is 14 residues long. CDR3 DNA: TGTGCCAGCAGCTTTAATATACTAGCGGGAGAGCAGTACTTC. Amino acid sequence: CASSFNILAGEQYF.

The chain combines TRBV7-6 with TRBJ1-1, with 7 positions matching TRBD1. Losses at the gene ends were 2 bases for V and 0 bases for J; bases not matched to a gene: 3. From germline, CDR1 is SGHVS and CDR2 FNYEAQ. The CDR3 is 15 amino acids. The CDR3 loop is CASSLRQGMNTEAFF. The DNA of the CDR3 is TGTGCCAGCAGCTTAAGACAGGGAATGAACACTGAAGCTTTCTTT.

In this sample, this clone turned up a few times. This chain links TRBV30 with TRBJ1-2, with unresolved D. CDR3 size: 12 residues. Germline assignment: CDR1 GTSNPN and CDR2 SVGIG (reference sequence). Between the trimmed V and J ends, which lost 0 bases and 7 bases, there was a span of 9 bases. Here the CDR3 reads CAWSVVGSGYTF. The CDR3 coding sequence is TGTGCCTGGAGTGTAGTAGGGAGTGGCTACACCTTC.

The sample holds a few counts of this clone. J is TRBJ1-1 and V is TRBV7-2; TRBD1 is a possible D gene (5 bases). The V gene's germline CDR1 is SGHTA and CDR2 FQGNSA. The CDR3 covers 15 residues. Deletions cut 0 bases from V and 1 base from J, with 9 bases between. CDR3 in DNA: TGTGCCAGCAGCTTAGCTCCAGGGAGGAACACTGAAGCTTTCTTT. It translates to CASSLAPGRNTEAFF. Filled out from reference TRBV7-2 and TRBJ1-1, the complete variable domain reads GAGVSQSPSNKVTEKGKDVELRCDPISGHTALYWYRQSLGQGLEFLIYFQGNSAPDKSGLPSDRFSAERTGGSVSTLTIQRTQQEDSAVYLCASSLAPGRNTEAFFGQGTRLTVV.

This clone was counted only a few times. The rearrangement links TRBV18 to TRBJ1-4, with D unclear. From germline, CDR1 is KGHSH and CDR2 LQKENI. V was trimmed by 2 bases and J by 7 bases, leaving 14 bases between them. This CDR3 contains 15 residues. CDR3 in DNA: TGTGCCAGCTCACCAACCTTGACGTCCTCTGAAAAACTGTTTTTT. Its translation is CASSPTLTSSEKLFF. The full variable domain, with the rest looked up from reference TRBV18 and TRBJ1-4, is NAGVMQNPRHLVRRRGQEARLRCSPMKGHSHVYWYRQLPEEGLKFMVYLQKENIIDESGMPKERFSAEFPKEGPSILRIQQVVRGDSAAYFCASSPTLTSSEKLFFGSGTQLSVL.

This chain joins TRBV28 and TRBJ1-2; tentative D call: TRBD1 (6 bases). Trimming removed 0 bases at V and 4 bases at J, with 9 bases between. The CDR3 is 14 amino acids. Germline values: CDR1 MDHEN, CDR2 SYDVKM. The CDR3 protein is CASSLWDSLYGYTF. Here the CDR3 DNA reads TGTGCCAGCAGTTTATGGGACAGTCTCTATGGCTACACCTTC.

The rearrangement links TRBV28 to TRBJ2-5, with TRBD2 matching over 8 bases. The CDR3 is 14 amino acids. In germline, CDR1 is MDHEN, CDR2 SYDVKM. V was clipped by 3 bases and J by 4 bases; unmatched bases: 4. In nucleotides, the CDR3 is TGTGCCAGCAGTTTTGGGCTAGCGGGAGAGACCCAGTACTTC. The encoded protein is CASSFGLAGETQYF.

On this clone: This same CDR3 is encoded by further DNA sequences in the sample. Here the CDR3 reads CASSLAYEQYF. Here the CDR3 DNA reads TGTGCCAGCAGTTTGGCCTACGAGCAGTACTTC. This chain uses TRBV28 with TRBJ2-7; D is uncertain. The V end lost 3 bases, the J end lost 2 bases, and 2 bases lay between the germline ends. This CDR3 has 11 amino acids. CDR1 is MDHEN, CDR2 SYDVKM, per germline.

The CDR3 reads CASSLPDSYEQYF. CDR3 coding DNA: TGTGCCAGCAGCTTGCCAGACTCCTACGAGCAGTACTTC. The chain employs TRBV5-6 and TRBJ2-7; no firm D call. V lost 1 base, J lost 0 bases, and 5 bases lay in between. Germline V lookup: CDR1 SGHDT, CDR2 YYEEEE. This CDR3 is 13 amino acids long.

This chain connects TRBV27 to TRBJ2-1, with D perhaps matching TRBD1 or TRBD2 (5 bases each). The CDR3 loop spans 14 amino acids. Germline CDR1 reads MNHEY; CDR2 reads SMNVEV (reference sequence). The V gene lost 5 bases and the J gene lost 9 bases, with 17 bases spanning the gap. CDR3 nucleotides: TGTGCCAGCAGTCTCGATCGTGGGACGGGTGAGCAGTTCTTC. Protein sequence: CASSLDRGTGEQFF.

This sequence joins TRBV6-1 and TRBJ1-5, with D unclear. The germline V gene encodes CDR1 MNHNS and CDR2 SASEGT. The CDR3 loop spans 14 amino acids. Deletions cut 7 bases from V and 4 bases from J, with 14 bases between. The CDR3 loop is CASMIVAGNQPQHF. The CDR3 bases are TGTGCCAGCATGATTGTCGCGGGAAATCAGCCCCAGCATTTT.

The chain is built from TRBV9 and TRBJ2-3; weak D call: TRBD2 (7 bases). CDR3 length: 15 residues. Germline CDR1 and CDR2: SGDLS and YYNGEE. Trimming pared 0 bases from V and 11 bases from J, leaving 19 bases between. The CDR3 sequence: CASSVEGGRAGKQYF. In DNA, the CDR3 is TGTGCCAGCAGCGTAGAAGGGGGGAGGGCCGGGAAGCAGTATTTT.

J is TRBJ2-1 and V is TRBV28; D is uncertain. The CDR3 is 15 amino acids. In germline, CDR1 is MDHEN, CDR2 SYDVKM. V was clipped by 2 bases and J by 0 bases, with 8 bases between them. The CDR3, as DNA: TGTGCCAGCAGTTTAAGCGCGTACTCCTACAATGAGCAGTTCTTC. It specifies CASSLSAYSYNEQFF.